The source of this TCR beta chain is a study of response to subunit inactivated influenza vaccine. Study-wide findings and caveats: There was a suggestion from the authors that each seasonal influenza vaccination recruits few new T cells.

From the RT-PCR reads, TCRdb called clonotypes with MiXCR, one entry per CDR3 protein. Found here are over 300,000 distinct CDR3 sequences, 21% of them singletons; the top ten hold 10%. A note on this clonotype: Its target is unknown.

This sequence was found in a man between 50 and 75 years old who received an inactivated influenza vaccine. The input for sequencing was PBMCs from blood, taken about 20 months after vaccination.

The CDR3 bases are TGTGCCACCAGTGACAGGTCCCGGGACAGACAAGAGACCCAGTACTTC. Translated: CATSDRSRDRQETQYF. The V call is TRBV24-1, the J call TRBJ2-5; TRBD1 aligns across 7 bases. V dropped 4 bases and J dropped 2; count of bases not matched to a gene: 9. This CDR3 comprises 16 residues. Germline loops: CDR1 KGHDR, CDR2 SFDVKD.